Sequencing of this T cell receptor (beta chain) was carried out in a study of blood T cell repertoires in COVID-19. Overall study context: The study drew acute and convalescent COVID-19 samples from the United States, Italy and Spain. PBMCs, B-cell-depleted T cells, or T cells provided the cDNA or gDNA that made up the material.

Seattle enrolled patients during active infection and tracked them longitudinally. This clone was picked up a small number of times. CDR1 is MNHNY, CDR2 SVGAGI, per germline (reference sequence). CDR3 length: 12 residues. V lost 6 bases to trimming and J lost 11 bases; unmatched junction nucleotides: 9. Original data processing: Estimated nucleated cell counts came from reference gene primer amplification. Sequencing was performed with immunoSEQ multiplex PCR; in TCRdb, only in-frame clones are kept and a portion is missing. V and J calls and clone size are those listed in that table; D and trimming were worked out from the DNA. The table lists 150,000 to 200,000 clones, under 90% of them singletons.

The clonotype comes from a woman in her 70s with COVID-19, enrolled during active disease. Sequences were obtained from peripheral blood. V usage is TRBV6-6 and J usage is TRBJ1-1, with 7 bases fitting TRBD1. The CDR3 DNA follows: TGTGCCAGCAGATCCTACAGGGGTGACGCTTTCTTT. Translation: CASRSYRGDAFF.